A single sample gave rise to the 21 T cell receptor beta chains below, sequenced in a study of T cell repertoires in cytomegalovirus infection. TCRdb used MiXCR to reprocess the reads, holding one entry per CDR3 protein. This table has over 100,000 distinct CDR3 sequences, approximately 28% appearing once. These receptors are not linked to any known antigen. This sample comprised CD8+ T cells from cultured PBMCs, obtained from culture after CMV antigen stimulation. These receptors all stem from a human donor in good health (CMV status not recorded). Some clones in this sample may be carry-over from other donors' samples.

The V gene is TRBV19, the J gene TRBJ1-1, with TRBD1 matching 8 bases. There are 18 residues in the CDR3. CDR1 LNHDA and CDR2 SQIVND come from the germline V gene (reference sequence). V was clipped by 6 bases and J by 2 bases; unmatched bases: 17. CDR3 loop: CASRPLGQAIKANTEAFF. CDR3 DNA: TGTGCCAGTAGACCCCTGGGACAGGCGATAAAGGCCAACACTGAAGCTTTCTTT.

The chain employs TRBV2 and TRBJ2-3; D uncertain. Trimming removed 0 bases at V and 0 bases at J, with 4 bases between. The CDR3 spans 14 residues. CDR1 SNHLY and CDR2 FYNNEI come from the germline V gene. DNA of the CDR3: TGTGCCAGCAGTGAAGCTGACAGCACAGATACGCAGTATTTT. It specifies CASSEADSTDTQYF.

J is TRBJ2-3 and V is TRBV5-4; D is uncertain. V was shortened by 4 bases and J by 3 bases, with 9 bases between the two germline ends. The CDR3 covers 13 residues. The germline V gene has CDR1 SGHNT and CDR2 YYREEE (reference sequence). CDR3 DNA: TGTGCCAGCAGCACCCGAACTACAGATACGCAGTATTTT. Amino acids: CASSTRTTDTQYF.

The chain recombines TRBV15 with TRBJ2-5; no clear D. This CDR3 has 14 residues. V lost 5 bases to trimming and J lost 0 bases, with 10 bases between them. The germline V gene has CDR1 LNHNV and CDR2 YYDKDF (reference sequence). The CDR3 here is CATSAFGYQETQYF. As DNA, the CDR3 is TGTGCCACCAGCGCCTTTGGGTACCAAGAGACCCAGTACTTC.

The gene calls are TRBV28 and TRBJ2-1, with 8 bases aligning to TRBD2. Germline V gene data show CDR1 as MDHEN and CDR2 as SYDVKM. This CDR3 contains 15 residues. J was trimmed by 2 bases and V by 3 bases; bases with no gene match: 3. CDR3 region: CASSFLGGAYNEQFF. The CDR3 nucleotides read TGTGCCAGCAGTTTCCTCGGGGGGGCCTACAATGAGCAGTTCTTC. The complete variable domain, with remaining parts taken from reference TRBV28 and TRBJ2-1, reads DVKVTQSSRYLVKRTGEKVFLECVQDMDHENMFWYRQDPGLGLRLIYFSYDVKMKEKGDIPEGYSVSREKKERFSLILESASTNQTSMYLCASSFLGGAYNEQFFGPGTRLTVL.

The chain couples TRBV7-8 to TRBJ1-4, with no clear D. V lost 4 bases, J lost 6 bases, and 12 bases lay in between. This CDR3 has 14 amino acids. Per the germline V gene, CDR1 is SGHVS and CDR2 is FQNEAQ. In DNA, the CDR3 is TGTGCCAGCAGCTCCGACGGTGGGCATGAAAAACTGTTTTTT. The encoded protein is CASSSDGGHEKLFF.

This clonotype turned up a few times. The chain carries TRBV5-1 and TRBJ1-1; tentative D call: TRBD1 (5 bases). Germline CDR1 reads SGHRS; CDR2 reads YFSETQ. The CDR3 totals 13 residues. Trimming cost V 4 bases and J 5 bases, with 12 bases left between them. CDR3 in DNA: TGCGCCAGCAGCCCGGGACTAGGTACTGAAGCTTTCTTT. Translating it yields CASSPGLGTEAFF.

Ten or more counts support this clonotype. This chain links TRBV12-3 or TRBV12-4 with TRBJ2-1; D is uncertain. The CDR3 is made up of 14 amino acids. V gave up 6 bases and J gave up 5 bases, with 14 bases separating them. The CDR3 DNA follows: TGTGCCAGCAGCAAAAAGGGTAACCACAATGAGCAGTTCTTC. Protein product: CASSKKGNHNEQFF.

This clonotype was counted many times. The CDR3 bases are TGTGCCAGCAGCTTAGGGGTGACAGAGGGGAACATTCAGTACTTC. As protein: CASSLGVTEGNIQYF. The chain has TRBV7-8 and TRBJ2-4; D is tentatively TRBD1 or TRBD2 (5 bases each). Germline CDR1 SGHVS, CDR2 FQNEAQ. The CDR3 consists of 15 residues. Trimming shortened V by 1 base and J by 7 bases, and 14 bases separated the two germline ends.

This chain joins TRBV12-3 or TRBV12-4 and TRBJ2-3; D is ambiguous. This CDR3 is 15 amino acids long. Deletions cut 1 base from V and 0 bases from J, with 8 bases between. CDR3 in amino acids: CASSLVRSSTDTQYF. The CDR3 DNA reads as TGTGCCAGCAGTTTAGTGAGATCTAGCACAGATACGCAGTATTTT.

In its sample, this clonotype was seen a few times. The chain carries TRBV11-1 and TRBJ1-6; D is ambiguous. CDR1 SGHAT and CDR2 FQDESV come from the germline V gene (reference sequence). This CDR3 has 13 amino acids. V lost 6 bases to trimming and J lost 7 bases, with 10 bases between them. The CDR3 coding sequence is TGTGCCAGCAGACTCGGACCCAATTCACCCCTCCACTTT. The encoded protein is CASRLGPNSPLHF. The variable domain in full, with the rest retrieved from reference TRBV11-1 and TRBJ1-6, is EAEVAQSPRYKITEKSQAVAFWCDPISGHATLYWYRQILGQGPELLVQFQDESVVDDSQLPKDRFSAERLKGVDSTLKIQPAELGDSAMYLCASRLGPNSPLHFGNGTRLTVT.

The gene calls are TRBV12-3 or TRBV12-4 and TRBJ2-3; the D gene is possibly TRBD1 (6 bases). This CDR3 has 15 residues. The V end lost 2 bases, the J end lost 7 bases, and 16 bases lay between the germline ends. The chain's CDR3 is CASSLHQGLRHTQYF. The CDR3 region has the DNA TGTGCCAGCAGTTTACATCAGGGGCTCCGGCATACGCAGTATTTT.

This clonotype came up a few times. This sequence joins TRBV7-2 and TRBJ1-1; D is possibly TRBD1 (5 bases). The CDR3 runs to 15 residues. The V end was cut by 5 bases, the J end by 7 bases, with 20 bases between. From germline, CDR1 is SGHTA and CDR2 FQGNSA. As DNA, the CDR3 is TGTGCCAGCAGCCAAGTCGGGACCGGCTTAGTTGAAGCTTTCTTT. Its translation is CASSQVGTGLVEAFF. The full variable domain, with the rest looked up from reference TRBV7-2 and TRBJ1-1, is GAGVSQSPSNKVTEKGKDVELRCDPISGHTALYWYRQSLGQGLEFLIYFQGNSAPDKSGLPSDRFSAERTGGSVSTLTIQRTQQEDSAVYLCASSQVGTGLVEAFFGQGTRLTVV.

V usage is TRBV19 and J usage is TRBJ2-7; 9 nucleotides line up with TRBD2. Germline V gives CDR1 LNHDA, CDR2 SQIVND (reference sequence). This CDR3 has 15 residues. With V trimmed by 4 bases and J by 2 bases, 6 bases remained unmatched. The CDR3 here is CASSKASGGTYEQYF. CDR3 DNA sequence: TGTGCCAGTAGTAAGGCGAGCGGGGGGACCTACGAGCAGTACTTC.

The V call is TRBV7-2, the J call TRBJ2-7; 8 bases are a match to TRBD1. This CDR3 spans 15 amino acids. CDR1 SGHTA and CDR2 FQGNSA come from the germline V gene. V dropped 2 bases and J dropped 3; count of bases not matched to a gene: 6. The CDR3 bases are TGTGCCAGCAGCTTATTTACAGGGGGAGTCTACGAGCAGTACTTC. It specifies CASSLFTGGVYEQYF.

CDR3 region: CASSHRLADPGDTQYF. The CDR3 bases are TGCGCCAGCAGCCATCGACTAGCGGACCCCGGGGATACGCAGTATTTT. This chain connects TRBV4-1 to TRBJ2-3; 9 bases map to TRBD2. The CDR3 is 16 amino acids. Germline CDR1 MGHRA, CDR2 YSYEKL. J lost 6 bases, V lost 3 bases, and 10 bases had no gene match.

The genes are TRBV12-3 or TRBV12-4 and TRBJ2-5; 9 bases are a match to TRBD2. CDR3 length equals 16 residues. V was pared by 3 bases and J by 2 bases, with 7 bases of the junction left unmatched. CDR3: CASSLFSGGSQETQYF. CDR3 sequence (DNA): TGTGCCAGCAGTTTGTTTAGCGGGGGATCTCAAGAGACCCAGTACTTC.

The rearrangement joins TRBV7-2 to TRBJ2-1, with D possibly being TRBD2 (6 bases). This CDR3 region has 16 residues. The germline CDR1 and CDR2 sequences are SGHTA and FQGNSA. Trimming removed 5 bases at V and 5 bases at J, with 19 bases between. Here the CDR3 DNA reads TGTGCCAGCAGCCCGCCGGGCGGGGAGGCCCACAATGAGCAGTTCTTC. Its translation: CASSPPGGEAHNEQFF.

The table lists this clonotype with many counts. The V call is TRBV7-6, the J call TRBJ2-5; TRBD1 or TRBD2 may be the D gene (6 bases each). With 6 bases removed from V and 5 bases from J, the gap between germline ends came to 13 bases. Germline CDR1 is SGHVS and CDR2 is FNYEAQ. This CDR3 comprises 13 residues. CDR3 sequence reads: CASSHGGGETQYF. The DNA for the CDR3 is TGTGCCAGCAGTCACGGAGGGGGGGAGACCCAGTACTTC.

This clonotype appeared many times. V gene TRBV7-8 combines with J gene TRBJ1-4; TRBD1 is a possible D gene (6 bases). The CDR3 is made up of 16 amino acids. Germline values: CDR1 SGHVS, CDR2 FQNEAQ. V lost 5 bases and J 2 bases, leaving 15 bases between the germline ends. The CDR3: CASSPFQQGTNEKLFF. CDR3 nucleotides: TGTGCCAGCAGCCCCTTTCAACAGGGCACTAATGAAAAACTGTTTTTT.

The V call is TRBV3-1, the J call TRBJ2-6; D call uncertain. Germline assignment: CDR1 LGHDT and CDR2 YNNKEL (reference sequence). CDR3 size: 15 residues. V dropped 7 bases and J dropped 1 base, with 11 bases sitting between them. CDR3 DNA sequence: TGTGCCAGCACCCAGGAGTTTTCTGGGGCCAACGTCCTGACTTTC. It is translated as CASTQEFSGANVLTF.